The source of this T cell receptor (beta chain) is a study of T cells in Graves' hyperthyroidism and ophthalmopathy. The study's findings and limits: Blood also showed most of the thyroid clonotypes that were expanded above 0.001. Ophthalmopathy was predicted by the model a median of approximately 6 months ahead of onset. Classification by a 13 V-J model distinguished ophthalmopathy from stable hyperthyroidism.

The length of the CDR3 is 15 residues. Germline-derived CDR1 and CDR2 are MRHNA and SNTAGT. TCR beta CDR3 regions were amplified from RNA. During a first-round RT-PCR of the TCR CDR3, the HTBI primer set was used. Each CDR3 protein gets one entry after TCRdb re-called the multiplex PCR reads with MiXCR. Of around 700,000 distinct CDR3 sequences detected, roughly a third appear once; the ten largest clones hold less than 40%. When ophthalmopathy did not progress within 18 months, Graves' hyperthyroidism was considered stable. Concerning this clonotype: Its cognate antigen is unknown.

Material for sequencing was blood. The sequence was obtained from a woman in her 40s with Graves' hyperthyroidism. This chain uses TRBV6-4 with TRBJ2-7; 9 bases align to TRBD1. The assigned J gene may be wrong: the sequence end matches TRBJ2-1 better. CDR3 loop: CASSDDGTGRNEQFF. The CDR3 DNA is TGTGCCAGCAGTGACGATGGGACAGGGAGGAATGAGCAGTTCTTC.